These 7 T cell receptor beta chains came from one sample sequenced in a study of cytomegalovirus exposure and HLA in healthy donors. This PCR relied on a set of 60 Vbeta primers and 13 Jbeta primers. Data came from immunoSEQ multiplex PCR; TCRdb stores just in-frame clones and leaves some out. The table lists under 95,000 clones, roughly 77% of them singletons. Sequencing was done on a sample of PBMCs. Receptors originate from a man aged 40-49 years in good health and CMV-seronegative.

The chain recombines TRBV27 with TRBJ2-7; perhaps TRBD1 as D (5 bases). The germline CDR1 and CDR2 sequences are MNHEY and SMNVEV (reference sequence). Trimming took off 3 bases at V and 7 bases at J, with 13 bases between the two ends. This CDR3 is 13 amino acids long. The CDR3 here is CASSFRGVGEQYF. The CDR3 nucleotides read TGTGCCAGCAGTTTTAGGGGCGTAGGAGAGCAGTACTTC.

The gene calls are TRBV5-1 and TRBJ2-7; 10 positions agree with TRBD1. Germline CDR1 and CDR2: SGHRS and YFSETQ. This CDR3 has 16 residues. V dropped 3 bases and J dropped 3; count of bases not matched to a gene: 9. CDR3 DNA sequence: TGCGCCAGCAGCTCGACAGGGGGCGCGGGGAGCTACGAGCAGTACTTC. Amino acids: CASSSTGGAGSYEQYF.

The chain links TRBV4-1 to TRBJ2-1; D not resolved. With 1 base removed from V and 7 bases from J, the gap between germline ends came to 5 bases. The CDR3 extends over 12 amino acids. The germline gives CDR1 MGHRA, CDR2 YSYEKL. The CDR3 sequence is CASSQVLNEQFF. For the CDR3, the DNA is TGCGCCAGCAGCCAAGTACTAAATGAGCAGTTCTTC.

This clone has a handful of counts. This chain connects TRBV7-3 to TRBJ2-1; 10 bases agree with TRBD2. CDR1 SGHTA and CDR2 FQGTGA come from the germline V gene. J gave up 12 bases and V 5 bases, and 10 bases lay outside the gene matches. The CDR3 contains 14 residues. This CDR3 is CASSPAGTSASQFF. In DNA form, the CDR3 reads TGTGCCAGCAGCCCAGCCGGGACTAGCGCTTCGCAGTTCTTC.

The rearrangement links TRBV5-6 to TRBJ2-4, with a tentative D call TRBD1 (5 bases). This CDR3 has 12 residues. Trimming took 2 bases from V and 14 from J, leaving 14 bases between them. The V gene's germline CDR1 is SGHDT and CDR2 YYEEEE. CDR3 DNA sequence: TGTGCCAGCAGCTTAGCGTTAGGGGTCAAGTACTTC. The encoded protein is CASSLALGVKYF.

The chain joins TRBV13 to TRBJ1-3; D not certain. Trimming stripped 0 bases from V and 4 bases from J, with 10 bases between. Per the germline V gene, CDR1 is PRHDT and CDR2 is FYEKMQ (reference sequence). CDR3 length: 15 amino acids. The CDR3: CASSLGPSGGNTIYF. As DNA, the CDR3 is TGTGCCAGCAGCTTAGGCCCGAGCGGGGGAAACACCATATATTTT.

This clone was found once. V and J are TRBV30 and TRBJ1-2; 12 bases align to TRBD1. Germline CDR1 and CDR2: GTSNPN and SVGIG (reference sequence). There are 14 residues in the CDR3. CDR3 in DNA: TGTGCTGCGGACAGGGACAGGGGGCGGAATGGCTACACCTTC. This sequence encodes CAADRDRGRNGYTF.